Given below is one T cell receptor (beta chain) in context. CDR1 and CDR2 from the germline V gene are SGHRS and YFSETQ. The CDR3 length is 16 residues. Trimming left V 4 bases short and J 5 bases short, with 18 bases between. Original processing methods: Amplification of reference gene primers was used by the study to estimate nucleated cell counts. Repertoires were generated with immunoSEQ multiplex PCR, while TCRdb's copy carries only in-frame clones and drops some. Clone size and V and J calls were adopted from that table, with D and trimming inferred from the DNA. The sample yields roughly 140,000 clones, 75% to 90% seen once. The sample comes from a study of blood T cell repertoires in COVID-19. Study information: PBMCs, B-cell-depleted T cells, or T cells were the source of the cDNA or gDNA that made up the material.

The TCR comes from a woman in her 70s with acute or convalescent COVID-19. Sample: peripheral blood. This chain joins TRBV5-1 and TRBJ2-2; perhaps TRBD1 as D (6 bases). CDR3 protein: CASSALQGAVTGELFF. The DNA of the CDR3 is TGCGCCAGCAGCGCCCTACAGGGAGCGGTAACCGGGGAGCTGTTTTTT.